What follows are 7 T cell receptor beta chains derived from one specimen sequenced in a study of cytomegalovirus exposure and HLA in healthy donors (dated by TCRdb to about 2017). Receptor amplification or capture employed the immunoSEQ multiplex PCR assay. A mixture of 60 forward primers for TCR Vbeta segments and 13 reverse primers for TCR Jbeta segments was used in the multiplex PCR. This is the immuneACCESS table as TCRdb keeps it, with only in-frame sequences that have V and J called. A part of the clones is gone; compared with another copy, unresolved V genes explain less than half, and the rest is unexplained. The sample includes tens of thousands of clones, with about three quarters observed a single time. Around a tenth of the sample goes to the ten largest clones. The sample taken for sequencing was PBMCs. These receptors all come from a man aged 25 to 45 in good health and CMV-seropositive.

The chain has TRBV28 and TRBJ1-3, with D perhaps TRBD1 (5 bases). Trimming took off 7 bases at V and 8 bases at J, with 21 bases between the two ends. Per germline, CDR1 MDHEN and CDR2 SYDVKM. This CDR3 has 15 residues. This CDR3 is CASTPYPPGGYTIYF. CDR3 nucleotide sequence: TGTGCCAGCACCCCCTATCCACCCGGGGGTTACACCATATATTTT.

The V call is TRBV6-1, the J call TRBJ1-1; TRBD1 matches 7 bases. This CDR3 has 14 amino acids. From germline, CDR1 is MNHNS and CDR2 SASEGT. Unmatched junction bases numbered 5, after V lost 2 bases and J lost 5 bases. The CDR3 nucleotides read TGTGCCAGCAGTGAACACGGCAGGGGGACTGAAGCTTTCTTT. Its translation: CASSEHGRGTEAFF.

This sequence joins TRBV9 and TRBJ2-3; TRBD1 agrees at 7 bases. The CDR3 covers 15 residues. In germline, CDR1 is SGDLS, CDR2 YYNGEE. Trimming took 3 bases from V and 6 from J; bases not matched to a gene: 10. CDR3 amino acids: CASSATGWVADTQYF. The CDR3 DNA reads TGTGCCAGCAGCGCGACAGGGTGGGTTGCTGATACGCAGTATTTT.

The gene calls are TRBV4-3 and TRBJ1-5; 10 bases are shared with TRBD1. Unmatched junction bases numbered 3, after V lost 4 bases and J lost 3 bases. The CDR3 runs 15 residues. The V gene's germline CDR1 is LGHNA and CDR2 YSLEER. The CDR3 region is CASSRDRGDNQPQHF. In nucleotides, the CDR3 is TGCGCCAGCAGCCGGGACAGGGGCGACAATCAGCCCCAGCATTTT.

The rearrangement links TRBV4-1 to TRBJ2-3, with 13 bases lining up with TRBD2. Per germline, CDR1 MGHRA and CDR2 YSYEKL. The CDR3 loop spans 19 amino acids. The V and J ends lost 1 base and 2 bases, in that order; junction bases with no gene match: 9. The CDR3 region has the DNA TGCGCCAGCAGCCAAGGCTCCGGGACTAGCGGGGCCTACACAGATACGCAGTATTTT. This translates into CASSQGSGTSGAYTDTQYF.

The J gene is TRBJ2-3, the V gene TRBV29-1; possibly TRBD2 for D (5 bases). Germline V lookup: CDR1 SQVTM, CDR2 ANQGSEA. V shed 4 bases and J shed 4 bases, with 12 bases lying between them. The CDR3 runs to 13 residues. The CDR3 sequence: CSVVGGLADTQYF. CDR3 bases: TGCAGCGTTGTAGGAGGTTTAGCAGATACGCAGTATTTT.

A few counts support this clone. The chain joins TRBV27 to TRBJ1-6; D is undetermined. The CDR3 length is 13 residues. The germline CDR1 and CDR2 sequences are MNHEY and SMNVEV (reference sequence). Trimming shortened V by 2 bases and J by 10 bases, and 9 bases separated the two germline ends. CDR3 DNA: TGTGCCAGCAGTTTAGTCCTGGAGTCACCCCTCCACTTT. Its protein product is CASSLVLESPLHF.